Each of the 14 T cell receptor beta chains below was sequenced from the same sample in a study of blood T cell repertoires in COVID-19. Clones were read by immunoSEQ multiplex PCR, and TCRdb kept only the in-frame ones, dropping some. The table records about 58,000 clones, 70% to 90% of them present only once. Sequenced input: peripheral blood. The source is a human donor with active COVID-19. The donor label of this sample is uncertain.

The chain couples TRBV5-4 to TRBJ2-5; D may be TRBD2 (7 bases). The CDR3 is 13 amino acids. Per the germline V gene, CDR1 is SGHNT and CDR2 is YYREEE (reference sequence). V lost 4 bases and J lost 5, with 12 bases in between. CDR3 residues: CASSRGAIETQYF. CDR3 bases: TGTGCCAGCAGCCGGGGGGCTATCGAGACCCAGTACTTC.

The CDR3 nucleotides are TGCAGTGCTAGTCGGGAACTTAACTATGGCTACACCTTC. Translation gives CSASRELNYGYTF. The chain carries TRBV20-1 and TRBJ1-2; D gene uncertain. Per germline, CDR1 DFQATT and CDR2 SNEGSKA (reference sequence). V lost 3 bases to trimming and J lost 1 base, with 9 bases between them. The CDR3 runs 13 residues.

The chain joins TRBV5-5 to TRBJ1-2; 8 positions match TRBD1. The germline V gene has CDR1 SGHKS and CDR2 YYEKEE (reference sequence). The length of the CDR3 is 16 residues. V shed 3 bases and J 4 bases; nucleotides not matched to a gene: 11. This CDR3 is CASSYSVGQDVYGYTF. DNA for the CDR3: TGTGCCAGCAGCTACTCTGTGGGACAGGACGTCTATGGCTACACCTTC. The full variable domain, in which reference TRBV5-5 and TRBJ1-2 provide the parts outside the CDR3, is DAGVTQSPTHLIKTRGQQVTLRCSPISGHKSVSWYQQVLGQGPQFIFQYYEKEERGRGNFPDRFSARQFPNYSSELNVNALLLGDSALYLCASSYSVGQDVYGYTFGSGTRLTVV.

The V gene is TRBV6-5, the J gene TRBJ1-6, with D perhaps TRBD1 (5 bases). Germline CDR1 is MNHEY and CDR2 is SVGAGI. V gave up 5 bases and J gave up 9 bases, with 14 bases separating them. The CDR3 has 14 residues. Here the CDR3 reads CASSINPGGSPLHF. The CDR3 nucleotides read TGTGCCAGCAGTATTAACCCCGGGGGTTCACCCCTCCACTTT.

V gene TRBV9 combines with J gene TRBJ2-1; 7 nucleotides match TRBD2. The CDR3 has 15 residues. Unmatched junction bases numbered 10, after V lost 6 bases and J lost 4 bases. Looked up from germline, CDR1 is SGDLS and CDR2 is YYNGEE. CDR3 sequence: CASNLDGGRYNEQFF. Here the CDR3 DNA reads TGTGCCAGCAACCTGGATGGCGGGAGATACAATGAGCAGTTCTTC.

The CDR3 coding sequence is TGTGCCAGCAGTTTAGAAGGGGCCCGGGGAAACACCATATATTTT. Translating it yields CASSLEGARGNTIYF. This chain connects TRBV27 to TRBJ1-3, with D possibly TRBD1 on 5 matching bases. Germline CDR1 is MNHEY and CDR2 is SMNVEV (reference sequence). CDR3 length equals 15 residues. The V end was cut by 2 bases, the J end by 4 bases, with 12 bases between.

This chain joins TRBV18 and TRBJ2-6; no definite D call. Trimming removed 3 bases from V and 0 bases from J, with 9 bases in between. Germline CDR1 is KGHSH and CDR2 is LQKENI. The CDR3 consists of 16 residues. The CDR3 region is CASSPEMVSGANVLTF. CDR3 DNA: TGTGCCAGCTCACCCGAGATGGTCTCTGGGGCCAACGTCCTGACTTTC.

The chain recombines TRBV5-1 with TRBJ1-1, with D possibly TRBD1 on 6 matching bases. Trimming pared 0 bases from V and 6 bases from J, leaving 12 bases between. The germline gives CDR1 SGHRS, CDR2 YFSETQ. The CDR3 consists of 14 residues. The CDR3 sequence: CASSLGQVRSEAFF. The CDR3, as DNA: TGCGCCAGCAGCTTGGGACAGGTGAGGTCTGAAGCTTTCTTT.

The CDR3 spells CASSSYRGSSLEQYF. CDR3 DNA: TGCGCCAGCAGCTCTTACCGCGGGAGCTCCCTCGAGCAGTACTTC. The chain combines TRBV5-1 with TRBJ2-7; the match to TRBD2 covers 7 bases. Germline lookup yields CDR1 SGHRS and CDR2 YFSETQ. The junction had 12 bases not matched to a gene; V was cut back by 3 bases and J by 6 bases. This CDR3 region has 15 residues.

The chain combines TRBV18 with TRBJ2-5; no clear D. This CDR3 spans 12 amino acids. Per germline, CDR1 KGHSH and CDR2 LQKENI. V lost 4 bases and J 2 bases, leaving 5 bases between the germline ends. In DNA, the CDR3 is TGTGCCAGCTCACGGAGTCAAGAGACCCAGTACTTC. As protein: CASSRSQETQYF. Filled out from reference TRBV18 and TRBJ2-5, the complete variable domain reads NAGVMQNPRHLVRRRGQEARLRCSPMKGHSHVYWYRQLPEEGLKFMVYLQKENIIDESGMPKERFSAEFPKEGPSILRIQQVVRGDSAAYFCASSRSQETQYFGPGTRLLVL.

CDR3 sequence: CASSAQGAYNEQFF. The CDR3 nucleotides read TGTGCCAGCAGCGCGCAAGGGGCATACAATGAGCAGTTCTTC. The rearrangement uses TRBV7-3 and TRBJ2-1; weak D call: TRBD1 (5 bases). The CDR3 is made up of 14 amino acids. Germline V gives CDR1 SGHTA, CDR2 FQGTGA. Between the trimmed V and J ends, which lost 5 bases and 4 bases, there was a span of 12 bases.

This sequence joins TRBV9 and TRBJ1-2; 7 positions agree with TRBD1. Trimming removed 4 bases from V and 6 bases from J; junction bases left unmatched: 12. The germline gives CDR1 SGDLS, CDR2 YYNGEE. This CDR3 contains 15 residues. The CDR3 is CASSPRRQGGDGYTF. As DNA, the CDR3 is TGTGCCAGCAGCCCCCGGCGGCAGGGGGGCGATGGCTACACCTTC. The whole variable domain, remainder taken from reference TRBV9 and TRBJ1-2, is DSGVTQTPKHLITATGQRVTLRCSPRSGDLSVYWYQQSLDQGLQFLIQYYNGEERAKGNILERFSAQQFPDLHSELNLSSLELGDSALYFCASSPRRQGGDGYTFGSGTRLTVV.

This chain joins TRBV2 and TRBJ2-5; TRBD1 is a possible D gene (5 bases). The CDR3 is made up of 12 amino acids. V shed 4 bases and J shed 3 bases, with 6 bases lying between them. Looked up from germline, CDR1 is SNHLY and CDR2 is FYNNEI. CDR3 region: CASSVTEETQYF. The DNA for the CDR3 is TGTGCCAGCAGTGTGACAGAAGAGACCCAGTACTTC.

V is TRBV7-2 and J is TRBJ1-2; TRBD1 agrees at 11 bases. The length of the CDR3 is 15 residues. Germline CDR1 SGHTA, CDR2 FQGNSA. The V and J ends lost 5 bases and 3 bases, in that order; junction bases with no gene match: 5. The DNA of the CDR3 is TGTGCCAGCAGCGGGGACAGGGGGATTGACTATGGCTACACCTTC. This codes for CASSGDRGIDYGYTF.